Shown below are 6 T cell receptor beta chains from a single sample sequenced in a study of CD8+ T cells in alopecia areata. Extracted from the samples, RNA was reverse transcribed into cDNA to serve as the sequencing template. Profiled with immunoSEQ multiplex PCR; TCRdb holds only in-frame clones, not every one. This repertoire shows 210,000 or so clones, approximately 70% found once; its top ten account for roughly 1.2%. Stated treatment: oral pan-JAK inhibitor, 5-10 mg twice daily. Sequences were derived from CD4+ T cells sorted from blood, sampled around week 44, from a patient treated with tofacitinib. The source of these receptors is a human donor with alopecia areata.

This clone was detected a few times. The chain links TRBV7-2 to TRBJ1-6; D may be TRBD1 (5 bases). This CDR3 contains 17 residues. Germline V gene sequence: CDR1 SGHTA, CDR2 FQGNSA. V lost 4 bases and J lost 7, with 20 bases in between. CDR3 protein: CASSYLGGGAGNSPLHF. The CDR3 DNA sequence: TGTGCCAGCAGCTACCTCGGGGGAGGCGCGGGGAATTCACCCCTCCACTTT.

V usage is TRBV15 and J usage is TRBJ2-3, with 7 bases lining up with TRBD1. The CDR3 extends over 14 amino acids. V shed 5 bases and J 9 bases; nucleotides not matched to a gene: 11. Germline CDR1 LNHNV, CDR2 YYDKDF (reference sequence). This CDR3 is CATSPPSTGKTQYF. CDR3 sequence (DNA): TGTGCCACCAGCCCCCCCTCGACAGGGAAGACGCAGTATTTT.

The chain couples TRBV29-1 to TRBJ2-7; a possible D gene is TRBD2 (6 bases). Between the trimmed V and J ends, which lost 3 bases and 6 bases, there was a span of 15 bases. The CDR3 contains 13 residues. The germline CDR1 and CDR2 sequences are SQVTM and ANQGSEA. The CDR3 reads CSVDTGRSGEQYF. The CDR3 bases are TGCAGCGTTGATACCGGGAGATCAGGCGAGCAGTACTTC.

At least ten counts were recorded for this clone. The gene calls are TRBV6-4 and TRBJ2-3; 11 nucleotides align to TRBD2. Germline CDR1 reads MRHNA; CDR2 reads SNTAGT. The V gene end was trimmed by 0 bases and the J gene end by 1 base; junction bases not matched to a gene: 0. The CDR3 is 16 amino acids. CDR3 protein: CASSDSTSGGTDTQYF. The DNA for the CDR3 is TGTGCCAGCAGTGACTCGACTAGCGGGGGCACAGATACGCAGTATTTT.

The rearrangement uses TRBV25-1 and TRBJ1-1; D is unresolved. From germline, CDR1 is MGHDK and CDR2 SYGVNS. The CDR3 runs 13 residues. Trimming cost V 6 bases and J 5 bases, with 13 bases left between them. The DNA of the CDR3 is TGTGCCAGCAGCGGCTGGGTAGGAACTGAAGCTTTCTTT. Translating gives CASSGWVGTEAFF.

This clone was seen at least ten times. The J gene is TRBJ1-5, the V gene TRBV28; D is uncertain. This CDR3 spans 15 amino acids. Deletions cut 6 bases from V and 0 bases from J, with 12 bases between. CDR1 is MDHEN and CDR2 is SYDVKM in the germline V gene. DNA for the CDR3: TGTGCCAGCAGATCCGACGGGAATAGCAATCAGCCCCAGCATTTT. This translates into CASRSDGNSNQPQHF.